The source of this T cell receptor beta chain is a study of CD8 T cells in ankylosing spondylitis. Points from the study as a whole: Some motif variants had been reported before (in reactive arthritis synovial fluid and blood). A motif of 7 or 8 highly homologous TCR beta variants was seen as apparently characteristic of ankylosing spondylitis blood.

TCRdb reprocessed the 5' RACE reads via MiXCR and lists one record per CDR3 protein. The table includes 300,000 to 350,000 distinct CDR3 sequences, roughly 20% detected once. This clonotype was recorded a few times. What it recognizes is unknown. Germline V gene sequence: CDR1 SEHNR, CDR2 FQNEAQ (reference sequence). This CDR3 has 15 residues. The ends lost 10 bases at V and 6 bases at J; junction bases unmatched: 15. The chain carries TRBV7-9 and TRBJ1-2; 9 positions agree with TRBD1. The sequenced material came from blood, either unsorted or a sorted T cell fraction (not recorded which). This receptor was obtained from a female donor with ankylosing spondylitis or in good health (not recorded which). CDR3 bases: TGTGCCACCCAGGGACAGGGAAAGGACAGACATGGCTACACCTTC. This encodes CATQGQGKDRHGYTF.